The rows below give T cell receptor beta chains drawn from one sample of a study of somatic mutations in cytotoxic T cells in rheumatoid arthritis. Only in-frame clones appear in the TCRdb table, and some are missing; sequencing was by immunoSEQ multiplex PCR. The table has 15,000 to 20,000 clones, roughly 82% seen once; the top ten hold roughly 10%. The sample was CD8+ T cells sorted from blood. Source of these receptors: an adult with rheumatoid arthritis. Both conserved end residues are part of each CDR3. The D gene is left open where the match is weak. For some rows the clone size is stated as once, few or many, or as a class when expanded; others skip it.

TRBJ1-2 - - TRBV5-4 CASSMTGSAYGYTF TGTGCCAGCAGCATGACAGGCTCCGCCTATGGCTACACCTTC
TRBJ1-3 TRBD1 - TRBV7-2 CASSLVDRVGGNTIYF TGTGCCAGCAGCTTAGTCGACAGGGTAGGAGGAAACACCATATATTTT
TRBJ1-2 - - TRBV7-9 CASSLRNGYTF TGTGCCAGCAGCTTACGGAATGGCTACACCTTC
TRBJ1-1 - few TRBV19 CASAENTEAFF TGTGCCAGCGCAGAGAACACTGAAGCTTTCTTT
TRBJ2-2 - - TRBV4-3 CASSQESGANTGELFF TGCGCCAGCAGCCAAGAATCCGGCGCGAACACCGGGGAGCTGTTTTTT
TRBJ1-3 TRBD1 - TRBV7-4 CASSLRGLSGNTIYF TGTGCCAGCAGCTTAAGGGGGCTCAGTGGAAACACCATATATTTT
TRBJ2-7 - - TRBV27 CASSPGEGRDHEQYF TGTGCCAGCAGCCCCGGAGAGGGGCGGGACCACGAGCAGTACTTC
TRBJ1-1 - - TRBV9 CASRPGIGGTEAFF TGTGCCAGCAGACCAGGGATTGGGGGGACTGAAGCTTTCTTT
TRBJ2-1 - - TRBV27 CASSLSDPFEQFF TGTGCCAGCAGTTTATCGGACCCGTTTGAGCAGTTCTTC
TRBJ1-2 TRBD1 - TRBV6-5 CASSSPRGLNYGYTF TGTGCCAGCAGTTCCCCCAGGGGGCTTAACTATGGCTACACCTTC
TRBJ1-2 - - TRBV6-1 CASSEAADGVSYTF TGTGCCAGCAGTGAAGCAGCCGACGGGGTGAGCTACACCTTC
TRBJ2-7 TRBD2 - TRBV13 CASSPGLAGKYEQYF TGTGCCAGCAGCCCGGGACTAGCGGGGAAGTACGAGCAGTACTTC
TRBJ2-5 TRBD2 - TRBV2 CASSSKRTSAQETQYF TGTGCCAGCAGCTCCAAAAGAACTAGCGCCCAAGAGACCCAGTACTTC
TRBJ2-7 - few TRBV30 CASEGQTYEQYF TGTGCCTCGGAGGGACAGACCTACGAGCAGTACTTC
TRBJ2-1 TRBD2 - TRBV13 CASSPRTSGRAFGYNEQFF TGTGCCAGCAGCCCCCGGACTAGCGGGAGGGCCTTCGGGTACAATGAGCAGTTCTTC
TRBJ1-3 - - TRBV6-5 CASSPRQGGNTIYF TGTGCCAGCAGTCCCAGGCAGGGGGGAAACACCATATATTTT
TRBJ1-2 - once TRBV29-1 CSGYDRANYGYTF TGCAGCGGTTACGACAGAGCTAACTATGGCTACACCTTC
TRBJ2-1 TRBD2 - TRBV6-4 CASSESGRFGEQFF TGTGCCAGCAGTGAGAGCGGGAGGTTTGGTGAGCAGTTCTTC
TRBJ1-3 - - TRBV15 CATSMYGNTIYF TGTGCCACCAGCATGTATGGAAACACCATATATTTT
TRBJ2-1 - - TRBV27 CASSPRWSDEQFF TGTGCCAGCAGTCCTCGTTGGTCGGATGAGCAGTTCTTC
TRBJ2-3 - once TRBV11-2 CASSFGKRGADTQYF TGTGCCAGCAGCTTCGGGAAGAGGGGCGCAGATACGCAGTATTTT
TRBJ2-2 - few TRBV6-5 CASSYSVGTGELFF TGTGCCAGCAGTTACTCGGTCGGGACCGGGGAGCTGTTTTTT
TRBJ1-2 TRBD1 - TRBV27 CASRGTGPNYGYTF TGTGCCAGCAGAGGGACAGGGCCCAACTATGGCTACACCTTC
TRBJ1-2 - - TRBV27 CASGLGRGGDGYTF TGTGCCAGCGGCTTAGGGAGAGGAGGGGATGGCTACACCTTC
TRBJ1-2 - - TRBV29-1 CSVDGFRYGYTF TGCAGCGTTGATGGGTTCCGCTATGGCTACACCTTC
TRBJ2-1 TRBD2 - TRBV28 CASSLVIAGVSDVDEQFF TGTGCCAGCAGTTTAGTAATAGCGGGAGTAAGTGATGTGGATGAGCAGTTCTTC